Below are 3 T cell receptor beta chains sequenced from a single sample in a study of beta chain features in type 1 diabetes (dated by TCRdb to 2017 to 2018). Receptor libraries were prepared by the immunoSEQ multiplex PCR assay. The entire amount of isolated RNA was reverse transcribed using the High Capacity cDNA Reverse Transcription Kit, so the sequenced TCRB transcripts were expressed ones. TCRdb obtained this table from immuneACCESS and retained in-frame rearrangements with V and J assigned. These tables miss some clones; where compared with another copy, unresolved V genes account for less than half of the shortfall, and the remainder is unexplained. This sample holds approximately 46,000 clones; approximately 40% were observed only once. The ten largest clones add up to around 0.13% of the sample. The investigation overall reported the following: A moderate but significant shortening of TCRB CDR3 length was observed in type 1 diabetes patients in all four CD4+ subsets.

What these receptors recognize is not known. Input material: stem cell memory CD4+ T cells from blood. The label giving this sample's cell subset or site can be read as: stem cell-like memory CD4+ T cells. The receptors originated from a man between 25 and 39 years old with type 1 diabetes.

The chain couples TRBV28 to TRBJ1-5; D not certain. The germline V gene encodes CDR1 MDHEN and CDR2 SYDVKM. Between the trimmed V and J ends, which lost 4 bases and 6 bases, there was a span of 10 bases. This CDR3 contains 13 residues. The CDR3 DNA reads TGTGCCAGCAGTTCTGGTCGCGTTCAGCCCCAGCATTTT. Protein: CASSSGRVQPQHF.

This clone was seen more than once but under ten times. This chain links TRBV7-9 with TRBJ2-1, with D possibly being TRBD2 (7 bases). This CDR3 has 16 residues. Germline CDR1 is SEHNR and CDR2 is FQNEAQ (reference sequence). V was clipped by 7 bases and J by 3 bases, with 19 bases between them. CDR3 loop: CASNPWGGGSYNEQFF. The DNA of the CDR3 is TGTGCCAGCAACCCCTGGGGGGGCGGGAGCTACAATGAGCAGTTCTTC.

The CDR3 DNA reads as TGTGCCAGCAGCCCTATAGGGCGGGGCTCCTACGAGCAGTACTTC. Its protein is CASSPIGRGSYEQYF. The rearrangement uses TRBV5-6 and TRBJ2-7, with D perhaps TRBD2 (6 bases). The V end was cut by 4 bases, the J end by 0 bases, with 14 bases between. The CDR3 sequence is 15 residues long. Per germline, CDR1 SGHDT and CDR2 YYEEEE.